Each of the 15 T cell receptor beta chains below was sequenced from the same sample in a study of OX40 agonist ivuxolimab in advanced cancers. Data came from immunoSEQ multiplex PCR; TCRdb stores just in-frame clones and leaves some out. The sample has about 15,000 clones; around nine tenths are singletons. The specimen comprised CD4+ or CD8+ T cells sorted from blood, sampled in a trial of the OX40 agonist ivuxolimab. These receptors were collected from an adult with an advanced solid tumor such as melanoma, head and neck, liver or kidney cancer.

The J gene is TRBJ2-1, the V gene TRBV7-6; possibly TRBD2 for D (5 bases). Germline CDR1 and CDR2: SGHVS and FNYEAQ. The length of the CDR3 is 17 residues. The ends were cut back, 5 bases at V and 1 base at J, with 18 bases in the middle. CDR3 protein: CASSPRHREKSYNEQFF. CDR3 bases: TGTGCCAGCAGCCCAAGACATAGGGAGAAGTCCTACAATGAGCAGTTCTTC.

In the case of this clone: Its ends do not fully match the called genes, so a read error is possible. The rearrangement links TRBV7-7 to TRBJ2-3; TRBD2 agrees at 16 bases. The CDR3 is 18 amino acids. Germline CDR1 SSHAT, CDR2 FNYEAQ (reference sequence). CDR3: CASSLAGTSGGEVGTQYF. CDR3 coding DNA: TGTGCTAGCAGCTTAGCTGGGACTAGCGGGGGGGAGGTAGGTACGCAGTATTTT.

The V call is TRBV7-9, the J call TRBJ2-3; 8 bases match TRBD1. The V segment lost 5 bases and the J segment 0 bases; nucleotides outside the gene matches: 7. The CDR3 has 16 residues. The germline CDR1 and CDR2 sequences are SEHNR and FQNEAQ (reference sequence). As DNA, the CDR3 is TGTGCCAGCAGCCCCGGACAGGGCTCTAGCACAGATACGCAGTATTTT. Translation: CASSPGQGSSTDTQYF.

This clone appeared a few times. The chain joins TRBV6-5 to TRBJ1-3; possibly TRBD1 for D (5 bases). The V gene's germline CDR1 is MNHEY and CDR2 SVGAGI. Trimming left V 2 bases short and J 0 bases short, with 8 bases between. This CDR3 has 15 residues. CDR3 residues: CASSYADSSGNTIYF. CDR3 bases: TGTGCCAGCAGTTACGCTGACAGCTCTGGAAACACCATATATTTT.

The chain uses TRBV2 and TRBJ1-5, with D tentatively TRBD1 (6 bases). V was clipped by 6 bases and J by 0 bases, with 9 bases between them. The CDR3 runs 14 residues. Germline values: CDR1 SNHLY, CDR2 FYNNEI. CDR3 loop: CASRRDISNQPQHF. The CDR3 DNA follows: TGTGCCAGCAGGAGGGACATTAGCAATCAGCCCCAGCATTTT.

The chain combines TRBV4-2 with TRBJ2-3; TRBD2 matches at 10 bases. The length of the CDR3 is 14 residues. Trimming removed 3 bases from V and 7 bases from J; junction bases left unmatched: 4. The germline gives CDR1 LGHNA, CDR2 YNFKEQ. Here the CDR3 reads CASSHTSGENTQYF. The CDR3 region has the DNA TGTGCCAGCAGCCACACTAGCGGGGAAAATACGCAGTATTTT.

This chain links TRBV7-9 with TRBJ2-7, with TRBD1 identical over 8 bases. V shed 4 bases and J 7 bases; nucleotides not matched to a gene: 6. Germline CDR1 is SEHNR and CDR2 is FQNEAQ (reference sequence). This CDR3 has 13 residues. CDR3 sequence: CASSWDRSREQYF. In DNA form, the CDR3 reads TGTGCCAGCAGCTGGGACAGGTCGAGGGAGCAGTACTTC.

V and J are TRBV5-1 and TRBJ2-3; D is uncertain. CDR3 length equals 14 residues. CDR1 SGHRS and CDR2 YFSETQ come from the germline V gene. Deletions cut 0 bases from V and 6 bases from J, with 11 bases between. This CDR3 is CASSLEHVRDTQYF. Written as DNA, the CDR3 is TGCGCCAGCAGCTTGGAGCACGTCAGGGATACGCAGTATTTT.

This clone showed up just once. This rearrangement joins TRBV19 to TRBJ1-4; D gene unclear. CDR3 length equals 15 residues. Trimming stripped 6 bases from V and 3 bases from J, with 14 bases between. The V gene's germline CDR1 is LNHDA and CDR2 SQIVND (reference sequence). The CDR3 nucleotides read TGTGCCAGTAGCGGTTTGGATACTTCTAATGAAAAACTGTTTTTT. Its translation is CASSGLDTSNEKLFF.

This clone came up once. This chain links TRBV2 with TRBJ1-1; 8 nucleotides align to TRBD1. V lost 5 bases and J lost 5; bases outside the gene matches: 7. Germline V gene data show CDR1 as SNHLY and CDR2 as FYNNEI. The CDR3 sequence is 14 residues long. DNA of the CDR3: TGTGCCAGCAGTCCCGACAGGGGCCGGACTGAAGCTTTCTTT. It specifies CASSPDRGRTEAFF.

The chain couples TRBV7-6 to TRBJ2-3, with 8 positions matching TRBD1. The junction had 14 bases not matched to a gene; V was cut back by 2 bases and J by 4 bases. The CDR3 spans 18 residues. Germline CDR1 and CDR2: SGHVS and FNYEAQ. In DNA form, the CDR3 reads TGTGCCAGCAGCTTAAGCCCTGCCCAGGGGGCGCGGGCAGATACGCAGTATTTT. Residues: CASSLSPAQGARADTQYF.

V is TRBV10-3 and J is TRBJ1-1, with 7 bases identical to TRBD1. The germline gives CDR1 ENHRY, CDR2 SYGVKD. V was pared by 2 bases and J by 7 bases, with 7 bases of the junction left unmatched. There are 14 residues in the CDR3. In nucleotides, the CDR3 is TGTGCCATCAGTGAGACAGGGGAAGCGGGTGAAGCTTTCTTT. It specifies CAISETGEAGEAFF.

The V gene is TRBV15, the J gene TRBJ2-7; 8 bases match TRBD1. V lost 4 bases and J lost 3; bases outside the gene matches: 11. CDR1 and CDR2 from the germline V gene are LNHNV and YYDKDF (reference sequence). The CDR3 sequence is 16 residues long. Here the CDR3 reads CATSTSGNRGDYEQYF. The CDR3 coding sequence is TGTGCCACCAGCACTAGTGGGAACAGGGGGGACTACGAGCAGTACTTC.

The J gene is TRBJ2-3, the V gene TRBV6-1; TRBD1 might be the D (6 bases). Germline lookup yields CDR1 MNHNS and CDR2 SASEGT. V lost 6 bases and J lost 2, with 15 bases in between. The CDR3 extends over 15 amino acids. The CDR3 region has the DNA TGTGCCAGCAGGAGGACAGATGTCTCCACAGATACGCAGTATTTT. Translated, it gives CASRRTDVSTDTQYF.

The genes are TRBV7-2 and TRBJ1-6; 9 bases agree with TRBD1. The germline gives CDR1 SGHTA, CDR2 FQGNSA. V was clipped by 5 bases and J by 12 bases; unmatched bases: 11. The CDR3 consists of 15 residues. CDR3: CASSLGGGTGRPLHF. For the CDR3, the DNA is TGTGCCAGCAGCCTAGGGGGGGGGACAGGGCGACCCCTCCACTTT.